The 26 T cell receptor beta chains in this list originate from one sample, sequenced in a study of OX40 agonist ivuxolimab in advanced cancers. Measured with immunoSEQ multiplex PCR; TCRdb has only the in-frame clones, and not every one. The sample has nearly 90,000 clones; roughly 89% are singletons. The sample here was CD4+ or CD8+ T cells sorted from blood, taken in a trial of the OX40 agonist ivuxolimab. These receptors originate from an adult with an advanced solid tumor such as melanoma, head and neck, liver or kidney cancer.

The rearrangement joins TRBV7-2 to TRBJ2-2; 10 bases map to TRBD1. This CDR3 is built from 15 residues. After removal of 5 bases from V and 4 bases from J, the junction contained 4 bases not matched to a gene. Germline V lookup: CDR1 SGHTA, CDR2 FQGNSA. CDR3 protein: CASSHGQGGTGELFF. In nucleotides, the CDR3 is TGTGCCAGCAGCCATGGACAGGGGGGCACCGGGGAGCTGTTTTTT. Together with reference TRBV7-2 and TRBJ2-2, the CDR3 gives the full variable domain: GAGVSQSPSNKVTEKGKDVELRCDPISGHTALYWYRQSLGQGLEFLIYFQGNSAPDKSGLPSDRFSAERTGGSVSTLTIQRTQQEDSAVYLCASSHGQGGTGELFFGEGSRLTVL.

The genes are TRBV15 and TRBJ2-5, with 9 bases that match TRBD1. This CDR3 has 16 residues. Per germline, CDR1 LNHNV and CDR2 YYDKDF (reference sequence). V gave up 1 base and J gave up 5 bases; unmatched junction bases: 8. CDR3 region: CATSRGIGQGWETQYF. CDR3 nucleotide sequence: TGTGCCACCAGCAGAGGAATCGGACAGGGGTGGGAGACCCAGTACTTC.

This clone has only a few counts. CDR3 sequence: CASSPGLAENEQFF. For the CDR3, the DNA is TGTGCCAGCAGCCCGGGACTAGCGGAGAATGAGCAGTTCTTC. V usage is TRBV6-1 and J usage is TRBJ2-1; 11 nucleotides line up with TRBD2. This CDR3 contains 14 residues. CDR1 is MNHNS, CDR2 SASEGT, per germline. With V trimmed by 6 bases and J by 7 bases, 5 bases remained unmatched.

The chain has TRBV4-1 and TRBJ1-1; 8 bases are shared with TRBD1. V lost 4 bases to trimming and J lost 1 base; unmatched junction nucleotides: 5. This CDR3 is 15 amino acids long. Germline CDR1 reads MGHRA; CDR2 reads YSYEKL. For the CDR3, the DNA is TGCGCCAGCAGCCGAGGACAGGGCCCGAACACTGAAGCTTTCTTT. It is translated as CASSRGQGPNTEAFF.

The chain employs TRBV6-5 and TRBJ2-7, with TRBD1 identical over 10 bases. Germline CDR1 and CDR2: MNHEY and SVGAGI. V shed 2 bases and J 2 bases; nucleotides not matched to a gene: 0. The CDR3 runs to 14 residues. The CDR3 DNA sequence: TGTGCCAGCAGTTACGGACAGGGGGCCTACGAGCAGTACTTC. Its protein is CASSYGQGAYEQYF.

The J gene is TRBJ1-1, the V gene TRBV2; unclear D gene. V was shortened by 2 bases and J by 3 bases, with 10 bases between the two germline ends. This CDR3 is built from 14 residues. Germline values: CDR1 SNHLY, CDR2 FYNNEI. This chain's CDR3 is CASSESGLDTEAFF. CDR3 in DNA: TGTGCCAGCAGTGAAAGTGGACTAGACACTGAAGCTTTCTTT.

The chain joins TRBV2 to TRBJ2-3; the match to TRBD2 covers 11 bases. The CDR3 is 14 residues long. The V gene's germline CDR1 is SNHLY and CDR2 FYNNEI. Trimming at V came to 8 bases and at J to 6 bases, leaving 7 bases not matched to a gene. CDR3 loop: CASVPSGGLDTQYF. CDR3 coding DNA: TGTGCCAGCGTTCCTAGCGGGGGGCTGGATACGCAGTATTTT.

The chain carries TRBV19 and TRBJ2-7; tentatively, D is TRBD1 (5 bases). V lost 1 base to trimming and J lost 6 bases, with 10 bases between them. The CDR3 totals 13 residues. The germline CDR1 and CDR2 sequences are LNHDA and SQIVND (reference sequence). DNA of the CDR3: TGTGCCAGTAGTATAGGGAGACAGTCCGAGCAGTACTTC. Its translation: CASSIGRQSEQYF.

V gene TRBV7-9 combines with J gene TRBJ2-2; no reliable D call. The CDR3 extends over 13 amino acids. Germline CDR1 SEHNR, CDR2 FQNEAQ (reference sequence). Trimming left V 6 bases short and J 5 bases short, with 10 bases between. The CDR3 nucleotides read TGTGCCAGCAGAACAACGGATACCGGGGAGCTGTTTTTT. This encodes CASRTTDTGELFF. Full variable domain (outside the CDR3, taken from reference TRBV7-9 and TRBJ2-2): DTGVSQNPRHKITKRGQNVTFRCDPISEHNRLYWYRQTLGQGPEFLTYFQNEAQLEKSRLLSDRFSAERPKGSFSTLEIQRTEQGDSAMYLCASRTTDTGELFFGEGSRLTVL.

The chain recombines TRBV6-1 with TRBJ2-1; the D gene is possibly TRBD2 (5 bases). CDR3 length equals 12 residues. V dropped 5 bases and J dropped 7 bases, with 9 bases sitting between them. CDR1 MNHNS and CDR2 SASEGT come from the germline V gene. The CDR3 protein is CASSSRGNEQFF. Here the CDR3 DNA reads TGTGCCAGCAGTTCTCGAGGGAATGAGCAGTTCTTC.

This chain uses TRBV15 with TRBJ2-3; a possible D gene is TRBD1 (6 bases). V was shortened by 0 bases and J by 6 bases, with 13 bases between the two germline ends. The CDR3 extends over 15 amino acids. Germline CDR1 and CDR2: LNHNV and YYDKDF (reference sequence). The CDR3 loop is CATSREVSGVDTQYF. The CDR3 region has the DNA TGTGCCACCAGCAGAGAAGTGTCAGGGGTCGATACGCAGTATTTT.

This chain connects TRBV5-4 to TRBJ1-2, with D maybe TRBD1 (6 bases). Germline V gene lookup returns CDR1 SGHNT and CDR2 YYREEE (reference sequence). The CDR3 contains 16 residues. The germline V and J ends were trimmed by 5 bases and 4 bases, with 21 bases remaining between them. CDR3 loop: CASRGSTGPPSYGYTF. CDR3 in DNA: TGTGCCAGCAGGGGGAGCACAGGGCCCCCTAGCTATGGCTACACCTTC.

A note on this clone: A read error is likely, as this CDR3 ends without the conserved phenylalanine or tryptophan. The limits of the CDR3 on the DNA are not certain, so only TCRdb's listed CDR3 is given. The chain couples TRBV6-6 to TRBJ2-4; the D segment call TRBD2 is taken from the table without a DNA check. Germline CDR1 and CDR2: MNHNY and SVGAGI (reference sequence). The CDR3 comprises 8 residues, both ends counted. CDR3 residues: CASTPTRL.

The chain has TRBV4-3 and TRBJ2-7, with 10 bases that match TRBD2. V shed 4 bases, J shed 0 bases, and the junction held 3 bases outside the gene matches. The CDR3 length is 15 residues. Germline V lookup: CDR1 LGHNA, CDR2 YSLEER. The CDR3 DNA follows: TGCGCCAGCAGCCCCGGACTAGCGGCCTCCTACGAGCAGTACTTC. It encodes CASSPGLAASYEQYF.

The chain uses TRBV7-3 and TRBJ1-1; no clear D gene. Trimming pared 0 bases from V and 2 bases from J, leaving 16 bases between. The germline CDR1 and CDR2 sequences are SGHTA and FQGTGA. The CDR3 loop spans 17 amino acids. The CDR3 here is CASSLTAGTVGNTEAFF. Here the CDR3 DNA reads TGTGCCAGCAGCTTAACGGCCGGTACAGTGGGAAACACTGAAGCTTTCTTT.

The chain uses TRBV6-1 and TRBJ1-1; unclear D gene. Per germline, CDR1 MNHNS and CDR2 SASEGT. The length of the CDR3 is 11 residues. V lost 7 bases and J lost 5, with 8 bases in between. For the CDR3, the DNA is TGTGCCAGCACTCCGGGAACTGAAGCTTTCTTT. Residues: CASTPGTEAFF.

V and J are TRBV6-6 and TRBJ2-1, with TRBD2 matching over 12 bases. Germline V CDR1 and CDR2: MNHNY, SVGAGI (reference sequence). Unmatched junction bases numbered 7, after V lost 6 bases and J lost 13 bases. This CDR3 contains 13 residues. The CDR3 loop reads CASSPTSGGIQFF. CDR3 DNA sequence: TGTGCCAGCAGCCCGACTAGCGGGGGAATCCAGTTCTTC.

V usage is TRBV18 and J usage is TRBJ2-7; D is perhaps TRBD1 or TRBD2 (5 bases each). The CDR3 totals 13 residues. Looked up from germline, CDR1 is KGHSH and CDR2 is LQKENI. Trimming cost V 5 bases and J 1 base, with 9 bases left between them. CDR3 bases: TGTGCCAGCTCAGGGACGCCGTCCTACGAGCAGTACTTC. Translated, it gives CASSGTPSYEQYF.

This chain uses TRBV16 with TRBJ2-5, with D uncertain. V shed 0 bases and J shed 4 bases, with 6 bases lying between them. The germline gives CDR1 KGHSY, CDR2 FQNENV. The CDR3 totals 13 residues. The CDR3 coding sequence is TGTGCCAGCAGCCAATCAAGTAGAGAGACCCAGTACTTC. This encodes CASSQSSRETQYF.

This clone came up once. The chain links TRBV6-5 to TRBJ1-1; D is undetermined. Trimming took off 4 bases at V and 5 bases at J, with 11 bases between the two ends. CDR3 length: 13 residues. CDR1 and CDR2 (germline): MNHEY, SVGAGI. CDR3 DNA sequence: TGTGCCAGCAGTTCCTCCGGAGAAACTGAAGCTTTCTTT. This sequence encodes CASSSSGETEAFF.

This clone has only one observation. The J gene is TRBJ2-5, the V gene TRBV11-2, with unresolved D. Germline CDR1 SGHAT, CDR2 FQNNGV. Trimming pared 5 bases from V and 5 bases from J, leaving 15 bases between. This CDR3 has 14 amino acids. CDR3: CASSAGSSRETQYF. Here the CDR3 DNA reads TGTGCCAGCAGCGCAGGCTCCAGCCGGGAGACCCAGTACTTC.

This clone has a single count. CDR3: CASSAGTGVYEQYF. The DNA for the CDR3 is TGTGCCAGCAGCGCCGGGACAGGGGTCTACGAGCAGTACTTC. This chain links TRBV6-5 with TRBJ2-7; TRBD1 matches 10 bases. This CDR3 has 14 amino acids. After removal of 6 bases from V and 3 bases from J, the junction contained 5 bases not matched to a gene. Germline CDR1 and CDR2: MNHEY and SVGAGI.

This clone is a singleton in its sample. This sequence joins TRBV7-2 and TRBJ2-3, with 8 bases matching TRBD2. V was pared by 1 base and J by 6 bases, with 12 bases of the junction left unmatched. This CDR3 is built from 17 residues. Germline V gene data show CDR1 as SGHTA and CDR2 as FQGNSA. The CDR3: CASSLGGGVAGSDTQYF. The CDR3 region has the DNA TGTGCCAGCAGCTTAGGCGGAGGGGTAGCGGGATCCGATACGCAGTATTTT. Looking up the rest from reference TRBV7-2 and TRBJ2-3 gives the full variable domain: GAGVSQSPSNKVTEKGKDVELRCDPISGHTALYWYRQSLGQGLEFLIYFQGNSAPDKSGLPSDRFSAERTGGSVSTLTIQRTQQEDSAVYLCASSLGGGVAGSDTQYFGPGTRLTVL.

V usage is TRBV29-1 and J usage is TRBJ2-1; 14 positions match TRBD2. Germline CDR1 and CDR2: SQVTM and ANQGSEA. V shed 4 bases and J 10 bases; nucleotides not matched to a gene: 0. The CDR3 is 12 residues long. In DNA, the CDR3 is TGCAGCGTTGGACTAGCGGGAGGGGAGCAGTTCTTC. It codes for CSVGLAGGEQFF.

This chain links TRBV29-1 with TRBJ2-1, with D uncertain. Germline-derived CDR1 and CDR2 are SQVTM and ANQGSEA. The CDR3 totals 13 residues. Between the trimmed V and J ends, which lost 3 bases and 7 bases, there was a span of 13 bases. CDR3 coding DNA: TGCAGCGTTGATGAGGCACATCTTAATGAGCAGTTCTTC. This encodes CSVDEAHLNEQFF.

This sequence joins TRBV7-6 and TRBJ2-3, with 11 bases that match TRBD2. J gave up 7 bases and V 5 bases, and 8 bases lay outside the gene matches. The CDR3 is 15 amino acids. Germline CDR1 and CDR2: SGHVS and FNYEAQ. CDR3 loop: CASSPAGTSGNTQYF. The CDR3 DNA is TGTGCCAGCAGCCCGGCCGGGACTAGCGGTAATACGCAGTATTTT.